This T cell receptor (beta chain) was documented in a study of shared clonotypes between healthy human individuals (dated by TCRdb to between 2020 and 2021). About the study as a whole: Two women and a few men aged 18 to 49 years were included in the cohort. Per donor, leukapheresis produced somewhere between about 0.94 and 9.5 billion PBMCs. To increase sequencing depth and limit assay-specific biases, different laboratories used diverse techniques to prepare libraries and sequence TCR repertoires. For each donor, CD4 naive and CD4 memory were each given three plates, CD8 naive was given two plates, and CD8 memory was given one plate. To estimate repertoire size and how much clonotype sharing occurs between individuals, the study deeply sequenced the blood TCR repertoires of several healthy adults.

On this clone itself: Its antigen is still unknown. One base away there is no much larger clone; base qualities are not given.

Unmatched junction bases come to 8, with V trimmed by 6 bases and J by 4 bases. Inclusive of the bounding cysteine and phenylalanine, the CDR3 is 15 residues long. Of all the DNA, just the CDR3 is kept, 45 bases in frame from base 1. Reading the germline V gene gives CDR1 SNHLY and CDR2 FYNNEI. Using the deep immunoSEQ assay, multiplex PCR amplified TCR CDR3 regions from genomic DNA. Extracted genomic DNA from each cell subset was distributed evenly across all wells of several immunoSEQ 96-well plates, and each plate was treated as a replicate. For sorted subsets, each replicate PCR was loaded with about 0.2 ug genomic DNA, equivalent to 30,000 or so T cell genomes. Purified libraries were measured with a Qubit 3.0 fluorometer, size-checked on a Bioanalyzer 2100, and measured again with the KAPA Library Quantification kit. Every immunoSEQ 96-well plate was sequenced on a separate single-read 150-cycle Illumina NextSeq 550 flow cell. In the paper's pipeline: Because only junctional sequences without quality scores were contained in the immunoSEQ output, filtering matching that applied to full-length reads could not be performed. Sequences were annotated with PyIR, a Python wrapper for IgBLAST v1.9, using IMGT germline references to assign V/J genes and CDR3. Reads were filtered out if the reads had weak V/J assignments (E-value above 1e-6), no CDR3, stop codons, out-of-frame junctions, or ambiguous translated residues. V3J clonotypes were defined by identical inferred V gene, J gene, and CDR3 amino acid sequence. To compute the percentage overlap between repertoires, the number of shared unique clonotypes was divided by the size of the smaller repertoire. RTK rarefaction, the Chao1 estimator, and Recon v2.1 estimates of unobserved clonotypes were used to assess repertoire richness. OLGA was used to compute generation probabilities for all TCRbeta clonotypes that the gDNA method yielded from a handful of donors. TCRdb limited this immuneACCESS table to in-frame rearrangements with V and J called. A share of clones is missing; checked studies link under half to unresolved V genes, and the rest is unexplained. V and J calls and clone size are copied from that table; D and trimming were computed from the DNA. Across this sample there are about 2.5 million clones, with around 92% seen only once. Approximately 0.41% of the sample is held by the ten biggest clonotypes.

On the study overall, not on this receptor specifically: Compared with non-shared clonotypes, clonotypes shared by all four sorted-subset donors had higher generation probabilities. The small number of donors limited the genetic and exposure-history diversity represented. Even with the large sequencing depth, rarefaction of the sorted-subset datasets indicated that sequencing was incomplete. Based on pairwise subsampling, the degree of clonotype sharing among donors was expected to be affected by sequencing depth. Sampling was restricted to blood, and TCR repertoires in tissues likely differ from the TCR repertoires found in blood. Estimated clonotype richness was generally larger for naive than for memory subsets. When a handful of donors were compared, the shared fraction of clonotypes was 5% to 6.5% for naive CD4, approximately 3.5% for naive CD8, 2.3% for memory CD4, and 0.4% for memory CD8.

The donors were healthy, HIV-negative adults who had no recently reported acute infections or vaccinations. Only Caucasian adults living in Nashville, Tennessee, USA were represented among the donors. Magnetic negative selection was used to enrich CD4+ T cells, after which naive cells were positively selected on CD45RA and the negative fraction became the memory subset. Blood was obtained by leukapheresis, after which PBMCs were separated by Ficoll-Histopaque density gradient centrifugation and cryopreserved in liquid nitrogen vapor phase. Analytical flow cytometry was used to check the purity and quantity of every magnetically sorted T cell population. Each sorted fraction had its genomic DNA isolated and then quantified by UV absorbance on a Nanodrop 2000c.

The receptor chain draws on TRBV2 and TRBJ2-2; the junction holds 7 bases that match TRBD1. This clonotype was obtained from a man aged 18-30 years in good health. Some clones in this sample may be carry-over from other donors' samples. Sequencing was performed on naive CD4+ T cells from PBMCs. The cell subset or site label, as the study defines it: CD45RA+ positively selected. The CDR3 protein sequence reads: CASSDRARGTGELFF. The sequenced DNA: TGTGCCAGCAGCGACAGGGCTAGGGGCACCGGGGAGCTGTTTTTT.